This T cell receptor (beta chain) was observed in a study of blood T cells in healthy people across ages. Next came a second PCR, run for about 6 to 12 cycles, which used a sample-barcoded 5' primer along with a J-beta primer mix. From the 5' RACE reads, TCRdb called clonotypes with MiXCR, one entry per CDR3 protein. In the table there are roughly 500,000 distinct CDR3 sequences, less than 25% of which are singletons. These data were also reused for a study on T cells of mothers and their children.

This clonotype originated in a boy younger than 18 in good health. Sequenced sample: blood.

In nucleotides, the CDR3 is TGTGCCAGCTCACCACCGCTCGGGAGGGAGACCCAGTACTTC. Translation: CASSPPLGRETQYF. This chain joins TRBV18 and TRBJ2-5, with TRBD2 matching over 7 bases. CDR3 length equals 14 residues. Germline-derived CDR1 and CDR2 are KGHSH and LQKENI. The V gene end was trimmed by 0 bases and the J gene end by 5 bases; junction bases not matched to a gene: 3.